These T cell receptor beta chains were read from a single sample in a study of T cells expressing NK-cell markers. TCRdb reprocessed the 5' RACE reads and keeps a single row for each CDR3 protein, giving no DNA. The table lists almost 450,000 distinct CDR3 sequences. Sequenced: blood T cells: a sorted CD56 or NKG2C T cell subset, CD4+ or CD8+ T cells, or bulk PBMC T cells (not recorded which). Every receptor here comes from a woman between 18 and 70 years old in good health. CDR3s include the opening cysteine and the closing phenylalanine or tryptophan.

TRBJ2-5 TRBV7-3 CASSLGTAETQYF
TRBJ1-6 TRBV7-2 CASSLKGTGSNSPLHF
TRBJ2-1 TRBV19 CASSIPPRGYNEQFF
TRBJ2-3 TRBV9 CASSVEGQGIDTQYF
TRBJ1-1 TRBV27 CASSPTWNTEAFF
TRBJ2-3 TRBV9 CASSVVQGRTDTQYF
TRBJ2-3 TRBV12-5 CASGSGEKATDTQYF
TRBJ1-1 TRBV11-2 CASRTGPNTEAFF
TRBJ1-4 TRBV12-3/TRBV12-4 CASSWTANEKLFF
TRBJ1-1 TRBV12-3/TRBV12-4 CASSLGGWVGEAFF
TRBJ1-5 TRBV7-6 CASSIPPGGGQPQHF
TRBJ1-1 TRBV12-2 CASRLETWGTEAFF
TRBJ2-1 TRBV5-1 CASSFGLAGVGYNEQFF
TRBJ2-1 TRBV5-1 CASSRVKSAYNEQFF
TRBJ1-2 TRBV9 CASSVDLLDRGSYGYTF
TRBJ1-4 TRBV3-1 CASSQGRITNEKLFF
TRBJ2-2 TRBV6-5 CASSYSNRNTGELFF
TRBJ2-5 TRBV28 CASSVGLQETQYF
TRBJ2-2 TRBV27 CASSLLRVGELFF
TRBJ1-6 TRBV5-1 CASSDPSLQDPGSPLHF
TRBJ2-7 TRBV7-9 CASSTADYEQYF
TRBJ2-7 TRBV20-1 CSAPGDGNEQYF
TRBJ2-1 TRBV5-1 CASSFPRDTGLNEQFF
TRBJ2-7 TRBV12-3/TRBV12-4 CASSLALGRLRHEQYF
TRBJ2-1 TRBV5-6 CASSLESSGLGNEQFF
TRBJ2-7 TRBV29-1 CSVYFYRDRGTYEQYF